This T cell receptor (beta chain) derives from a study of cytomegalovirus exposure and HLA in healthy donors (dated by TCRdb to about 2017). In the study overall: According to an earlier analysis of a few hundred of the donors, 200 million or so T cells yielded some 120 million unique TCR beta sequences and around 280 Gb of sequence data. Across approximately 400 genotyped donors of the cohort, an average of approximately 200,000 unique TCR beta nucleotide sequences per donor were sequenced, and 15% to 20% of those sequences were non-productive. The genetic ancestry cluster associated with self-reported Caucasian donors included roughly 84% of the roughly 380 genotyped donors. A later genetic analysis used genome-wide SNP genotypes for 398 of the 666 donors, treating that subset as a discovery cohort. Typing coverage varied by locus: about 629-640 donors for A, B, C, DRB1 and DQB1; about 520 for DQA1; around 610 for DPA1; roughly 450 for DPB1. A later analysis re-examined previously published TCR beta repertoires from several hundred donors and added high-resolution HLA genotyping to investigate patterns of TCR occurrence. HLA typing included class I and class II loci at four-digit resolution. The study profiled the T cell repertoires of around 700 subjects by immunosequencing and related them to cytomegalovirus serostatus. Alongside the repertoire data, information on donor age, sex, ethnicity and CMV serostatus was compiled. All discovery cohort repertoires had been generated on a single sequencing platform. A few DR-DQ haplotypes were handled as single units for association and clustering because linkage in the cohort was strong. In addition to the first cohort of 666 subjects, a separate validation cohort of 120 different subjects was used. Roughly 320 gigabases of sequencing data and 75 million to 85 million unique TCR sequences made up an early release that covered around 640 HLA-typed donors. The study was designed to test whether signatures of past pathogen exposure could be identified by cataloging public T cell receptors. In an earlier analysis of 587 of the donors, high-throughput TCR beta sequencing was used to judge whether each TCR beta V gene segment behaved as functional or pseudogenic. The later analysis used no new phenotypic data to find candidate immune exposures, relying instead on TCR beta sequences and their occurrence across donors. High-throughput TCR immunosequencing, statistical association of individual TCRs with disease status, and machine learning were combined to predict cytomegalovirus infection status.

The method was the immunoSEQ multiplex PCR assay. For the multiplex PCR, a mixture combining 60 forward primers for TCR Vbeta segments and 13 reverse primers for TCR Jbeta segments was used. The CDR3 region of rearranged TCR beta genes was amplified from genomic DNA with a multiplex PCR assay. On the Illumina HiSeq System, the amplified TCR beta libraries were sequenced as 87-base-pair reads. The authors' analysis ran thus. Across the roughly 600 repertoires, a later analysis counted 78 million or so unique TCR beta chains, around 11 million of which were shared by at least two donors. Raw reads were error-corrected and collapsed into unique sequences with a nearest-neighbor algorithm that merged closely related sequences to remove PCR and sequencing errors. To assign V, D and J gene segments, CDR3 sequences were aligned to IMGT reference sequences. For a sequence to be retained, at least a six-nucleotide match to both a V gene segment and a J gene segment was required. A rearrangement was called productive if the CDR3 had no stop codons and remained in frame with V and J, and every other rearrangement was called non-productive. Following IMGT convention, CDR3 was defined as the stretch from the second conserved V-encoded cysteine up to the conserved J-encoded phenylalanine. In an earlier analysis of around 570 of the donors, sequences lacking an unambiguous match to a single V gene segment were excluded. In an earlier analysis of 450 to 700 of the donors, V segments were called functional above 56.7% productive rearrangements and were called segregating when the between-donor standard deviation exceeded 5%. A statistical classification framework was developed to diagnose cytomegalovirus status using the catalog of TCR beta chain sequences. V and J gene assignment, in a later analysis, came from comparing TCR nucleotide sequences with IMGT/GENE-DB human TR gene sequences. Using the TCRdist pipeline, a later analysis assigned CDR3 sequences along with most-parsimonious VDJ recombination scenarios. A later analysis defined each TCR beta chain by its CDR3 amino acid sequence plus V-gene family, and excluded reads lacking a unique V-gene family. A later analysis removed nearly 600 highly shared, low-generation-probability nucleotide sequences to deal with suspected cross-contamination and a sequencing artifact. In a later analysis, a clonal expansion index was calculated for each public chain from normalized within-repertoire ranks of inferred template counts. In a later analysis, generation probabilities were computed with a VDJ recombination model fitted to out-of-frame rearrangements, and the resulting probabilities were checked against IGoR. In a later analysis, hypergeometric tests were used to score TCR-TCR, TCR-HLA and TCR-CMV co-occurrence, with a repertoire-size bias correction applied to TCR pairs. In a later analysis, false discovery rates were estimated by permuting HLA or CMV assignments 20 times. A later analysis grouped co-occurring TCRs with DBSCAN, adding TCRdist sequence similarity when clustering within HLA-allele-positive subsets. Co-occurrence clustering excluded repertoires with fewer than 30,000 or more than 120,000 public chains, plus five with anomalous nucleotide sharing. TCRdb's version of the immuneACCESS table is confined to in-frame rearrangements and falls short of the full clone set. An unresolved V gene accounts for under half of the shortfall where checked; the remainder is of unknown origin. The V and J calls and clone size are taken from that table; D and trimming were inferred from the DNA. The sample yields roughly 55,000 clones; more than 65% were counted once. The top ten constitute approximately 35% of the sample.

The CDR3 contains 13 residues, cysteine and phenylalanine counted. Left in the record is the CDR3 DNA by itself, 39 bases read in frame from the first base. Based on the germline V gene, the CDR1 and CDR2 sequences are LGHNA and YSLEER. Trimming accounts for 0 bases at V and 9 bases at J, while the number of junction bases matched to no gene is 1. The cohort comprised fewer than 700 healthy bone marrow donors. At the time of sampling, every cohort member was nominally healthy, though immune exposures that went unrecorded were likely present. The donor tested CMV seropositive and was one of the 289 seropositive cohort members. Every donor gave a peripheral blood sample, and the peripheral blood mononuclear cells from that sample were used for TCR beta sequencing. Genomic DNA was extracted from the blood cell samples with the Qiagen DNeasy Blood Extraction Kit. Summary of the overall study and its limitations: A later analysis found that HLA-associated TCR beta chains were more clonally expanded and had lower generation probabilities than equally common non-associated chains. In vitro tests confirmed that three of the cytomegalovirus-associated TCR beta chains recognize cytomegalovirus antigens. According to a later analysis, TCR association rates differed among HLA loci, with DRB1 alleles showing the most associated TCRs and HLA-C alleles showing the fewest. CMV serostatus was the only immune exposure information available for the cohort. A further reported finding was that TCR beta sequences accurately predicted the HLA-A and HLA-B alleles for most subjects in the first cohort. Because counts were too low, about 18 rarely observed V segments, including chromosome 9 orphons, were left out of the earlier analysis of 500 to 650 of the donors. A later analysis reported that several top co-occurrence clusters appeared linked to parvovirus B19, influenza, CMV and Epstein-Barr virus. Most TCR sequences were seen in very few donors, while some public TCRs were found in many individuals. Specific HLA alleles were associated with about 17,000 TCR beta sequences at a false discovery rate of 0.05 in a later analysis. Compared with the roughly 670-donor mean, donors in an Asian-associated ancestry cluster had fewer N-insertions in productive TCRs, according to a later genetic analysis. In this cohort, only TCR beta chains were sequenced, and detectable features were limited by the absence of alpha or paired-chain data. Cytomegalovirus status was reported to be diagnosed by the classifier with high specificity and sensitivity in both the original and validation cohorts. Roughly uniform sequencing depth across donors was assumed in presence/absence analyses, although this assumption may not hold. The 87-base-pair reads could not distinguish some IMGT-functional V segments, including TRBV6-2 and TRBV6-3, so those segments were excluded. Linkage disequilibrium might explain the correlated functional status among segregating V segments, but an unknown experimental factor could not be ruled out. According to the authors, the approach could potentially be generalized to other disease states and immunological phenotypes. When HLA alleles, especially DR and DQ, strongly co-occurred, attributing TCR associations to individual alleles was difficult. In an earlier analysis of fewer than 700 of the donors, most TCR beta V segments appeared in productive rearrangements about 87% or about 30% of the time, broadly matching IMGT annotations. Because HLA typing was missing for some donors at each locus, association tests included only the typed subset. A later analysis found that most CMV-associated TCR beta chains appeared HLA-restricted, with HLA associations seemingly driven largely by CMV exposure. The sequencing pipeline was judged likely to have produced a cluster of highly shared sequence variants as a technical artifact. A total of fewer than 200 TCR beta chains were listed by the study as associated with cytomegalovirus. An association between a missense DCLRE1C variant and V-gene and J-gene trimming of TCR beta chains was found in a later genetic analysis and replicated in an independent cohort.

In its sample, this clone was seen a few times. Its antigen is unknown. Per-base qualities were not stored, and no clone one base away is much larger. The TCR was taken from a man aged 40-50 years in good health and CMV-seropositive. The sequenced sample was PBMCs. The rearrangement joined TRBV4-3 to TRBJ2-4, and 8 junctional nucleotides match TRBD2. At the DNA level, the sequence is TGCGCCAGCAGCCAAGATCTAGCGGGCATTCAGTACTTC. This gives the protein CASSQDLAGIQYF.